This T cell receptor (beta chain) comes out of a study of T cell responses to AZD1222 COVID-19 vaccine. Findings and limits, study-wide: Dominant at 160-218 and 743-854, vaccine-associated CD4 TCRs also spanned spike.

Assay: immunoSEQ multiplex PCR; the TCRdb copy retains only in-frame clones and omits some. The table records about 200,000 clones, approximately 93% of them present only once. The J segment lost 3 bases and the V segment lost 1 base, leaving 4 bases of the junction unmatched. This CDR3 has 15 amino acids. The germline CDR1 and CDR2 sequences are SGHKS and YYEKEE (reference sequence). A single count supports this clone. Its target is unknown. The specimen was peripheral blood, collected 28 days after the second AZD1222 dose. The TCR was taken from an adult who received the AZD1222 COVID-19 vaccine. The chain joins TRBV5-5 to TRBJ2-5, with 9 positions matching TRBD1. CDR3 residues: CASSLTGTGKETQYF. The CDR3 DNA reads as TGTGCCAGCAGCTTGACCGGGACAGGGAAAGAGACCCAGTACTTC.